The 17 T cell receptor beta chains given below trace back to one sample, sequenced in a study of T-cell memory formation after mild COVID-19. Via MiXCR, TCRdb re-called the 5' RACE reads, giving one row per CDR3 protein. Seen here are around 190,000 distinct CDR3 sequences, approximately 17% observed once, and the top ten hold approximately 4%. The sample was PBMCs or a T cell subset sorted from them (not recorded which). The source is a man younger than 30 who had mild COVID-19 (a few samples of this study predate the infection). Cell type and time point are not known.

This chain joins TRBV7-3 and TRBJ2-3; possibly TRBD1 for D (6 bases). The CDR3 loop spans 14 amino acids. V was cut by 2 bases and J by 3 bases, with 9 bases left in between. Germline V gene sequence: CDR1 SGHTA, CDR2 FQGTGA. CDR3 sequence (DNA): TGTGCCAGCAGCTTAGCCGGACAGACAGATACGCAGTATTTT. Protein sequence: CASSLAGQTDTQYF.

The sample holds a few counts of this clonotype. The rearrangement links TRBV7-2 to TRBJ1-1; no clear D gene. Germline V CDR1 and CDR2: SGHTA, FQGNSA. This CDR3 has 13 residues. Trimming removed 1 base from V and 12 bases from J, with 15 bases in between. CDR3 sequence reads: CASSLDVGRVTFF. CDR3 bases: TGTGCCAGCAGCTTAGATGTCGGTCGGGTCACTTTCTTT. The entire variable domain, with the rest obtained from reference TRBV7-2 and TRBJ1-1, is as follows: GAGVSQSPSNKVTEKGKDVELRCDPISGHTALYWYRQSLGQGLEFLIYFQGNSAPDKSGLPSDRFSAERTGGSVSTLTIQRTQQEDSAVYLCASSLDVGRVTFFGQGTRLTVV.

This clonotype was detected only a few times. This sequence joins TRBV5-5 and TRBJ2-1; D is unclear. Trimming left V 0 bases short and J 2 bases short, with 9 bases between. The CDR3 covers 15 residues. The germline CDR1 and CDR2 sequences are SGHKS and YYEKEE (reference sequence). The CDR3 nucleotides read TGTGCCAGCAGCTTGGCTATTGACACCTACAATGAGCAGTTCTTC. Amino acid sequence: CASSLAIDTYNEQFF.

The chain is built from TRBV5-6 and TRBJ1-5; unclear D gene. CDR3 size: 15 residues. The germline CDR1 and CDR2 sequences are SGHDT and YYEEEE. Trimming removed 0 bases from V and 5 bases from J, with 12 bases in between. The CDR3 nucleotides are TGTGCCAGCAGCTTGGGGGGTCTGGGTGATCAGCCCCAGCATTTT. Translated, it gives CASSLGGLGDQPQHF.

J is TRBJ2-3 and V is TRBV5-1; no firm D call. The germline gives CDR1 SGHRS, CDR2 YFSETQ. CDR3 size: 16 residues. Trimming removed 5 bases from V and 0 bases from J, with 16 bases in between. The CDR3 region is CASRVDPGSSTDTQYF. CDR3 in DNA: TGCGCCAGCAGAGTAGACCCTGGATCTAGCACAGATACGCAGTATTTT.

The V gene is TRBV7-3, the J gene TRBJ2-5; a possible D gene is TRBD2 (6 bases). The CDR3 has 14 residues. The V gene's germline CDR1 is SGHTA and CDR2 FQGTGA. The V gene lost 4 bases and the J gene lost 5 bases, with 14 bases spanning the gap. The CDR3 region has the DNA TGTGCCAGCAGCTGGAGGGTGGGCAGGGAGACCCAGTACTTC. As protein: CASSWRVGRETQYF.

This clonotype was observed a few times. CDR3 residues: CASSQSTDRETQYF. DNA for the CDR3: TGTGCCAGCAGCCAATCTACCGATCGGGAGACCCAGTACTTC. The genes are TRBV4-2 and TRBJ2-5; the D is unclear. This CDR3 spans 14 amino acids. V was cut by 2 bases and J by 5 bases, with 12 bases left in between. Looked up from germline, CDR1 is LGHNA and CDR2 is YNFKEQ.

The sample holds one count of this clonotype. This chain joins TRBV5-6 and TRBJ1-5; D gene uncertain. The germline CDR1 and CDR2 sequences are SGHDT and YYEEEE. V lost 1 base and J lost 3, with 17 bases in between. The CDR3 is made up of 17 amino acids. The CDR3 loop reads CASSLSGVIGDNQPQHF. DNA for the CDR3: TGTGCCAGCAGCTTGTCTGGGGTCATAGGTGACAATCAGCCCCAGCATTTT.

This clonotype was observed a handful of times. The CDR3 DNA reads as TGTGCCAGCAGCTTACTGGGGGCGGACTACGAGCAGTACTTC. Translation: CASSLLGADYEQYF. This chain joins TRBV7-9 and TRBJ2-7; TRBD1 might be the D (6 bases). V was cut by 2 bases and J by 3 bases, with 11 bases left in between. The CDR3 covers 14 residues. Germline V gives CDR1 SEHNR, CDR2 FQNEAQ (reference sequence).

This clonotype has a handful of counts. The chain joins TRBV7-2 to TRBJ2-7, with D perhaps matching TRBD2 (5 bases). Germline V gene data show CDR1 as SGHTA and CDR2 as FQGNSA. Trimming left V 6 bases short and J 5 bases short, with 20 bases between. This CDR3 contains 15 residues. In DNA, the CDR3 is TGTGCCAGCAGAGCGACCCCGAGGACTCCCCACGAGCAGTACTTC. Residues: CASRATPRTPHEQYF.

This clonotype occurred a few times. The chain joins TRBV3-1 to TRBJ2-1, with D unresolved. Germline V gene sequence: CDR1 LGHDT, CDR2 YNNKEL (reference sequence). The length of the CDR3 is 15 residues. Trimming left V 1 base short and J 2 bases short, with 9 bases between. Here the CDR3 DNA reads TGTGCCAGCAGCCAAGTCAGAAGACCCTACAATGAGCAGTTCTTC. This gives the protein CASSQVRRPYNEQFF.

This chain uses TRBV27 with TRBJ1-4; 7 nucleotides agree with TRBD1. The trim removed 4 bases at V and 7 bases at J, leaving 9 bases unmatched. The germline gives CDR1 MNHEY, CDR2 SMNVEV (reference sequence). This CDR3 is 15 amino acids long. The CDR3 bases are TGTGCCAGCAGTTCTTGGGACAGTTTGGGTGAAAAACTGTTTTTT. Translation: CASSSWDSLGEKLFF.

The chain employs TRBV4-3 and TRBJ2-7, with unresolved D. The CDR3 runs to 15 residues. Germline V gene sequence: CDR1 LGHNA, CDR2 YSLEER. V was shortened by 0 bases and J by 4 bases, with 13 bases between the two germline ends. The CDR3 DNA sequence: TGCGCCAGCAGCCAAGATAGGAAAGGCGATTACGAGCAGTACTTC. The encoded protein is CASSQDRKGDYEQYF.

This clonotype occurred a few times. The J gene is TRBJ2-3, the V gene TRBV7-9; TRBD2 matches at 8 bases. Losses at the gene ends were 6 bases for V and 6 bases for J; bases not matched to a gene: 8. Germline V gene sequence: CDR1 SEHNR, CDR2 FQNEAQ (reference sequence). This CDR3 spans 14 amino acids. The CDR3 reads CASRHGGAGDTQYF. The CDR3, as DNA: TGTGCCAGCAGGCACGGGGGGGCAGGGGATACGCAGTATTTT.

The V and J genes are TRBV20-1 and TRBJ1-5; tentatively, D is TRBD1 (6 bases). Germline V lookup: CDR1 DFQATT, CDR2 SNEGSKA (reference sequence). The ends were cut back, 3 bases at V and 7 bases at J, with 16 bases in the middle. This CDR3 region has 14 residues. The CDR3 DNA is TGCAGTGCTAGCTCCGGGACACGGACCCAGCCCCAGCATTTT. The encoded protein is CSASSGTRTQPQHF.

This clonotype appeared a few times. The gene calls are TRBV5-6 and TRBJ1-5, with D tentatively TRBD1 (6 bases). This CDR3 is 16 amino acids long. Trimming removed 4 bases at V and 5 bases at J, with 19 bases between. The germline gives CDR1 SGHDT, CDR2 YYEEEE. CDR3 protein: CASSPSVRGPDQPQHF. The CDR3 DNA is TGTGCCAGCAGCCCGAGCGTCAGGGGACCCGATCAGCCCCAGCATTTT.

As DNA, the CDR3 is TGTGCCAGCAACAACCTATACTCGGGACAGGGGGCGGAAGGCTACACCTTC. Its translation is CASNNLYSGQGAEGYTF. The chain combines TRBV6-6 with TRBJ1-2; 12 bases fit TRBD1. V shed 7 bases, J shed 8 bases, and the junction held 17 bases outside the gene matches. The germline V gene encodes CDR1 MNHNY and CDR2 SVGAGI (reference sequence). This CDR3 has 17 amino acids.